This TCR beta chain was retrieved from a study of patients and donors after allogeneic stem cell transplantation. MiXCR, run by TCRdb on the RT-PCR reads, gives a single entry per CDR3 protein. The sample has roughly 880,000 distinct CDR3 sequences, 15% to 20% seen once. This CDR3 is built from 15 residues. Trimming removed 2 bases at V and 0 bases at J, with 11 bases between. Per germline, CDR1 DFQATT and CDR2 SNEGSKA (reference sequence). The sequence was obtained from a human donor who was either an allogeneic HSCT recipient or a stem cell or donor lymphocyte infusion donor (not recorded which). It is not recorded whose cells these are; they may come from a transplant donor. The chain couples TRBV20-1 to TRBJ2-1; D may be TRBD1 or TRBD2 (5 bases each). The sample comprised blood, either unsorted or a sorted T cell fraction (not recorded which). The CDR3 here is CSARSGRSSYNEQFF. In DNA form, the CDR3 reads TGCAGTGCTAGATCGGGACGGAGCTCCTACAATGAGCAGTTCTTC.